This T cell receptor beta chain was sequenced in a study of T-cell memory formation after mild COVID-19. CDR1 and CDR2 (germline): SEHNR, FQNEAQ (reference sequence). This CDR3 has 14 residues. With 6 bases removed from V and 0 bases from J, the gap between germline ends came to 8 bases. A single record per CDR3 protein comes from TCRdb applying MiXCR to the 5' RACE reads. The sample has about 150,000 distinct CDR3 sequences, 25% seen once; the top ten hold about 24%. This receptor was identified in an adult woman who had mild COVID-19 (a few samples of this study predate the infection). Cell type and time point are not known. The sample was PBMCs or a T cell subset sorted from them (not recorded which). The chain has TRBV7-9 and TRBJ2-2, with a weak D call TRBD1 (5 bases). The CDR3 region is CASRRQSNTGELFF. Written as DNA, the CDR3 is TGTGCCAGCAGGCGACAGTCGAACACCGGGGAGCTGTTTTTT.